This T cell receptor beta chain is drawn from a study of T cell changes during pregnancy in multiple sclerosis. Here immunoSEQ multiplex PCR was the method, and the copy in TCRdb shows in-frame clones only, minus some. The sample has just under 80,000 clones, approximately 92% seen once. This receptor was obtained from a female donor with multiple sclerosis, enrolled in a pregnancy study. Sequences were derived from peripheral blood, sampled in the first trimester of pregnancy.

DNA for the CDR3: TGTGCCAGCAGGGGGGGAGGGATAACTGAAGCTTTCTTT. Its translation is CASRGGGITEAFF. The V and J genes are TRBV6-5 and TRBJ1-1; TRBD1 might be the D (5 bases). The CDR3 sequence is 13 residues long. V was pared by 6 bases and J by 5 bases, with 13 bases between. Germline CDR1 is MNHEY and CDR2 is SVGAGI.